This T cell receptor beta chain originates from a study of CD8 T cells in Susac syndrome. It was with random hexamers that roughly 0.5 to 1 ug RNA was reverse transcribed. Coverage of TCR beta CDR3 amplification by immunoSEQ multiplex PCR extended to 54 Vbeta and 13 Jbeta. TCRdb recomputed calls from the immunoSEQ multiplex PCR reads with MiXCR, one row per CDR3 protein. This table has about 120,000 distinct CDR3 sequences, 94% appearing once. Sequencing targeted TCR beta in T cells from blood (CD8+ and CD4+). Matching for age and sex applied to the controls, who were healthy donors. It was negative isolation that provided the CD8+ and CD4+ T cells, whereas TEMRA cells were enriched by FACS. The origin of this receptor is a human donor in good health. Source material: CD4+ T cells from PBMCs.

The CDR3 here is CASSSPTRAGGPRSYNEQFF. In nucleotides, the CDR3 is TGTGCCAGCAGTTCCCCCACCCGGGCAGGGGGTCCCCGCTCCTACAATGAGCAGTTCTTC. The rearrangement joins TRBV12-3 or TRBV12-4 to TRBJ2-1; TRBD1 matches 7 bases. V was pared by 4 bases and J by 0 bases, with 18 bases of the junction left unmatched. The CDR3 is made up of 20 amino acids.